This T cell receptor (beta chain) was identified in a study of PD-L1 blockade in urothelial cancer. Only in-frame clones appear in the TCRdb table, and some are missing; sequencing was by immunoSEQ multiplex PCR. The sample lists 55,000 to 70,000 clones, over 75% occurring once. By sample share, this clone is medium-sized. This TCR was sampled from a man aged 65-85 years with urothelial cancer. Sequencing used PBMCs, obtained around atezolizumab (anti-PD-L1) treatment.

CDR3 protein: CASSTRDSSNYGYTF. The DNA for the CDR3 is TGTGCCAGCAGCACCCGGGACAGTTCGAACTATGGCTACACCTTC. The chain recombines TRBV9 with TRBJ1-2; TRBD1 matches at 7 bases. Germline V gene data show CDR1 as SGDLS and CDR2 as YYNGEE. The CDR3 length is 15 residues. Losses at the gene ends were 4 bases for V and 2 bases for J; bases not matched to a gene: 8.